The clone carrying this T cell receptor (beta chain) turned up a few times. The entry originates in a study of identical twins. Each CDR3 protein gets one entry after TCRdb re-called the 5' RACE reads with MiXCR. Of roughly 1.6 million distinct CDR3 sequences listed, less than 35% are singletons. CDR3 size: 14 residues. The ends were cut back, 5 bases at V and 5 bases at J, with 13 bases in the middle. Germline values: CDR1 SNHLY, CDR2 FYNNEI. The V call is TRBV2, the J call TRBJ2-1; D is unresolved. Sequencing was performed on cord blood. The TCR was taken from a newborn girl in good health. CDR3 loop: CASSPVVNDNEQFF. In DNA, the CDR3 is TGTGCCAGCAGTCCCGTCGTTAATGACAATGAGCAGTTCTTC.